The rows below give T cell receptor beta chains drawn from one sample of a study of patients and donors after allogeneic stem cell transplantation. TCRdb recomputed calls from the RT-PCR reads with MiXCR, one row per CDR3 protein. Found here are 900,000 to 1,000,000 distinct CDR3 sequences, roughly 18% of them singletons; the top ten hold around 6%. Sequencing was carried out using blood, either unsorted or a sorted T cell fraction (not recorded which). These TCRs come from a human donor who was either an allogeneic HSCT recipient or a stem cell or donor lymphocyte infusion donor (not recorded which). It is not recorded whose cells these are; they may come from a transplant donor. Both conserved end residues are part of each CDR3. Fields, in order: J gene, D gene, V gene, clone size, CDR3 protein, CDR3 DNA. D genes are given only for firm matches. Clone size is stated in some rows and not others, as once, few, many or a class when expanded.

J gene: TRBJ1-1; D gene: -; V gene: TRBV14; clone size: -; CDR3 protein: CASSQVRQAEHCPEAFF; CDR3 DNA: TGTGCCAGCAGCCAAGTGAGGCAGGCCGAACATTGTCCTGAAGCTTTCTTT
J gene: TRBJ2-7; D gene: TRBD1; V gene: TRBV7-8; clone size: -; CDR3 protein: CASSPRDRRTYEQYF; CDR3 DNA: TGTGCCAGCAGCCCCCGGGACAGGCGAACCTACGAGCAGTACTTC
J gene: TRBJ1-5; D gene: -; V gene: TRBV12-3/TRBV12-4; clone size: many; CDR3 protein: CASSPRRHNQPQHF; CDR3 DNA: TGTGCCAGCAGTCCAAGACGGCACAATCAGCCCCAGCATTTT
J gene: TRBJ2-1; D gene: -; V gene: TRBV5-1; clone size: many; CDR3 protein: CASRTAGSYNEQFF; CDR3 DNA: TGCGCCAGCAGAACGGCGGGATCCTACAATGAGCAGTTCTTC
J gene: TRBJ2-1; D gene: -; V gene: TRBV20-1; clone size: -; CDR3 protein: CSAKVGAGYNEQFF; CDR3 DNA: TGCAGTGCAAAAGTCGGGGCGGGGTACAATGAGCAGTTCTTC
J gene: TRBJ1-1; D gene: TRBD1; V gene: TRBV12-3/TRBV12-4; clone size: -; CDR3 protein: CASSVRPDRDAEAFF; CDR3 DNA: TGTGCCAGCAGTGTAAGACCGGACAGGGACGCTGAAGCTTTCTTT
J gene: TRBJ2-3; D gene: -; V gene: TRBV12-3/TRBV12-4; clone size: few; CDR3 protein: CASSAQVPTSTDTQYF; CDR3 DNA: TGTGCCAGCAGTGCTCAAGTTCCCACTAGCACAGATACGCAGTATTTT
J gene: TRBJ2-3; D gene: -; V gene: TRBV7-7; clone size: few; CDR3 protein: CASSLPGYSHTDTQYF; CDR3 DNA: TGTGCCAGCAGCTTGCCAGGGTATTCACACACAGATACGCAGTATTTT
J gene: TRBJ2-2; D gene: TRBD1; V gene: TRBV3-1; clone size: few; CDR3 protein: CASEGARNGELFF; CDR3 DNA: TGTGCCAGCGAGGGGGCGAGGAACGGGGAGCTGTTTTTT
J gene: TRBJ2-7; D gene: -; V gene: TRBV5-1; clone size: many; CDR3 protein: CASSLTIYEQYF; CDR3 DNA: TGCGCCAGCAGCTTGACAATCTACGAGCAGTACTTC
J gene: TRBJ2-6; D gene: -; V gene: TRBV6-1; clone size: -; CDR3 protein: CASTPWRGSGANVLTF; CDR3 DNA: TGTGCCAGCACTCCCTGGAGGGGTTCTGGGGCCAACGTCCTGACTTTC
J gene: TRBJ2-1; D gene: TRBD2; V gene: TRBV7-9; clone size: many; CDR3 protein: CASRGLAGVHEQFF; CDR3 DNA: TGTGCCAGCAGGGGACTAGCGGGAGTTCATGAGCAGTTCTTC
J gene: TRBJ2-1; D gene: TRBD2; V gene: TRBV29-1; clone size: many; CDR3 protein: CSVGIGGDYEQFF; CDR3 DNA: TGCAGCGTTGGGATTGGGGGGGACTATGAGCAGTTCTTC
J gene: TRBJ2-2; D gene: -; V gene: TRBV20-1; clone size: -; CDR3 protein: CSARDPAVGELFF; CDR3 DNA: TGCAGTGCTAGAGACCCGGCGGTCGGGGAGCTGTTTTTT
J gene: TRBJ1-2; D gene: TRBD1; V gene: TRBV12-3/TRBV12-4; clone size: -; CDR3 protein: CASHPGTAFSNYGYTF; CDR3 DNA: TGTGCCAGCCACCCCGGGACAGCGTTTTCCAACTATGGCTACACCTTC
J gene: TRBJ1-6; D gene: -; V gene: TRBV5-1; clone size: few; CDR3 protein: CASSLRSVGYNSPLHF; CDR3 DNA: TGCGCCAGCAGCTTGAGATCGGTAGGCTATAATTCACCCCTCCACTTT
J gene: TRBJ2-7; D gene: TRBD1; V gene: TRBV5-1; clone size: -; CDR3 protein: CASSFDRADAYEQYF; CDR3 DNA: TGCGCCAGCAGCTTTGACAGGGCGGACGCCTACGAGCAGTACTTC
J gene: TRBJ2-7; D gene: -; V gene: TRBV21-1; clone size: few; CDR3 protein: CASSTRQGSSYEQYF; CDR3 DNA: TGTGCCAGCAGCACACGACAGGGAAGCTCCTACGAGCAGTACTTC
J gene: TRBJ1-1; D gene: -; V gene: TRBV20-1; clone size: few; CDR3 protein: CSANYRRDTEAFF; CDR3 DNA: TGCAGTGCTAACTACAGAAGGGACACTGAAGCTTTCTTT
J gene: TRBJ2-5; D gene: -; V gene: TRBV5-1; clone size: few; CDR3 protein: CASSATGGVLETQYF; CDR3 DNA: TGCGCCAGCAGTGCGACGGGGGGCGTTCTGGAGACCCAGTACTTC
J gene: TRBJ1-1; D gene: TRBD1; V gene: TRBV10-3; clone size: -; CDR3 protein: CAIRARDRATEAFF; CDR3 DNA: TGTGCCATCAGGGCCCGGGACAGGGCCACTGAAGCTTTCTTT
J gene: TRBJ1-3; D gene: -; V gene: TRBV7-9; clone size: -; CDR3 protein: CASSPYDSGNTIYF; CDR3 DNA: TGTGCCAGCAGCCCATACGACAGCGGAAACACCATATATTTT
J gene: TRBJ2-7; D gene: -; V gene: TRBV5-6; clone size: -; CDR3 protein: CASSSGAETYEQYF; CDR3 DNA: TGTGCCAGCAGCTCGGGGGCAGAGACGTACGAGCAGTACTTC
J gene: TRBJ2-1; D gene: -; V gene: TRBV18; clone size: few; CDR3 protein: CASSPFARTGTNEQFF; CDR3 DNA: TGTGCCAGCTCACCCTTTGCAAGAACAGGGACCAATGAGCAGTTCTTC
J gene: TRBJ1-1; D gene: -; V gene: TRBV14; clone size: -; CDR3 protein: CASSPIGERWTEAFF; CDR3 DNA: TGTGCCAGCAGCCCGATTGGCGAACGGTGGACTGAAGCTTTCTTT
J gene: TRBJ2-2; D gene: TRBD2; V gene: TRBV10-3; clone size: few; CDR3 protein: CAISASRRTSGQVTGELFF; CDR3 DNA: TGTGCCATCAGCGCTTCTCGCCGGACTAGCGGACAGGTGACCGGGGAGCTGTTTTTT
J gene: TRBJ1-1; D gene: TRBD1; V gene: TRBV9; clone size: -; CDR3 protein: CASSAHRGGTEAFF; CDR3 DNA: TGTGCCAGCAGCGCCCACAGGGGCGGCACTGAAGCTTTCTTT
J gene: TRBJ2-1; D gene: TRBD2; V gene: TRBV6-1; clone size: -; CDR3 protein: CASGASGSHNEQFF; CDR3 DNA: TGTGCCAGCGGGGCTAGCGGGAGTCACAATGAGCAGTTCTTC
J gene: TRBJ2-1; D gene: -; V gene: TRBV20-1; clone size: -; CDR3 protein: CSARVGRGAPSRNEQFF; CDR3 DNA: TGCAGTGCTAGAGTAGGCAGAGGAGCCCCCTCGAGAAATGAGCAGTTCTTC
J gene: TRBJ2-1; D gene: TRBD2; V gene: TRBV5-1; clone size: -; CDR3 protein: CASSLLSPVPQGLPHEQFF; CDR3 DNA: TGCGCCAGCAGCTTGTTGTCCCCGGTCCCCCAGGGACTACCGCATGAGCAGTTCTTC
J gene: TRBJ1-5; D gene: TRBD1; V gene: TRBV29-1; clone size: -; CDR3 protein: CSVVDRGNQPQHF; CDR3 DNA: TGCAGCGTTGTAGACAGGGGTAATCAGCCCCAGCATTTT
J gene: TRBJ1-2; D gene: TRBD1; V gene: TRBV10-3; clone size: few; CDR3 protein: CAISVGQGAGYTF; CDR3 DNA: TGTGCCATCAGTGTCGGACAGGGGGCGGGCTACACCTTC
J gene: TRBJ2-3; D gene: TRBD2; V gene: TRBV7-6; clone size: few; CDR3 protein: CASSPARERGGLHTQYF; CDR3 DNA: TGTGCCAGCAGCCCAGCCAGGGAGCGGGGGGGCCTCCATACGCAGTATTTT
J gene: TRBJ2-3; D gene: TRBD2; V gene: TRBV4-3; clone size: few; CDR3 protein: CASSQSASGLTDTQYF; CDR3 DNA: TGCGCCAGCAGCCAGTCCGCTAGCGGATTAACAGATACGCAGTATTTT
J gene: TRBJ1-1; D gene: -; V gene: TRBV7-2; clone size: -; CDR3 protein: CASSMGITWWAEAFF; CDR3 DNA: TGTGCCAGCAGCATGGGCATAACTTGGTGGGCTGAAGCTTTCTTT
J gene: TRBJ2-2; D gene: -; V gene: TRBV5-1; clone size: -; CDR3 protein: CASSLLLSGELFF; CDR3 DNA: TGCGCCAGCAGCTTGTTGCTCTCCGGGGAGCTGTTTTTT
J gene: TRBJ1-2; D gene: -; V gene: TRBV5-6; clone size: few; CDR3 protein: CASSLDARNYGYTF; CDR3 DNA: TGTGCCAGCAGCTTGGATGCCAGAAATTATGGCTACACCTTC
J gene: TRBJ1-2; D gene: TRBD1; V gene: TRBV2; clone size: few; CDR3 protein: CASSTDRVDFLGYTF; CDR3 DNA: TGTGCCAGCAGCACGGACAGGGTAGACTTTTTGGGCTACACCTTC
J gene: TRBJ1-5; D gene: -; V gene: TRBV20-1; clone size: -; CDR3 protein: CSAARTVTHSNQPQHF; CDR3 DNA: TGCAGTGCTGCAAGGACGGTCACTCATAGCAATCAGCCCCAGCATTTT
J gene: TRBJ2-7; D gene: TRBD1; V gene: TRBV27; clone size: -; CDR3 protein: CASSPWLGQGASEQYF; CDR3 DNA: TGTGCCAGCAGTCCATGGCTGGGACAGGGGGCATCCGAGCAGTACTTC
J gene: TRBJ1-5; D gene: -; V gene: TRBV25-1; clone size: -; CDR3 protein: CASSESAPGGGSNQPQHF; CDR3 DNA: TGTGCCAGCAGTGAATCGGCCCCCGGAGGAGGTAGCAATCAGCCCCAGCATTTT
J gene: TRBJ2-3; D gene: -; V gene: TRBV9; clone size: -; CDR3 protein: CASSLEVGIGTDTQYF; CDR3 DNA: TGTGCCAGCAGCCTAGAGGTCGGGATAGGCACAGATACGCAGTATTTT
J gene: TRBJ1-2; D gene: TRBD1; V gene: TRBV3-1; clone size: -; CDR3 protein: CASSQEGQSYGYTF; CDR3 DNA: TGTGCCAGCAGCCAAGAGGGACAGAGCTATGGCTACACCTTC
J gene: TRBJ2-2; D gene: TRBD1; V gene: TRBV7-2; clone size: -; CDR3 protein: CASSKRQGENTGELFF; CDR3 DNA: TGTGCCAGCAGCAAAAGACAGGGAGAGAACACCGGGGAGCTGTTTTTT
J gene: TRBJ2-5; D gene: -; V gene: TRBV29-1; clone size: -; CDR3 protein: CSFLGGETQYF; CDR3 DNA: TGCAGCTTCCTCGGGGGAGAGACCCAGTACTTC
J gene: TRBJ2-3; D gene: -; V gene: TRBV11-1; clone size: few; CDR3 protein: CASSLPESTDTQYF; CDR3 DNA: TGTGCCAGCAGCCTTCCTGAGAGCACAGATACGCAGTATTTT
J gene: TRBJ1-5; D gene: TRBD1; V gene: TRBV3-1; clone size: many; CDR3 protein: CASSQVPGPGGQPQHF; CDR3 DNA: TGTGCCAGCAGCCAAGTTCCAGGACCAGGGGGTCAGCCCCAGCATTTT